This T cell receptor beta chain was recorded in a study of OX40 agonist ivuxolimab in advanced cancers. At the level of the study: Patients were given ivuxolimab, an antibody that agonizes OX40 (CD134).

General observations from the study: Averaged across samples, CD8+ T cells carried more expanded clones than CD4+ did. At 0.1 to 3.0 mg/kg, CD4+ and CD8+ blood T cells expanded clonally by week 6.

Assay used: immunoSEQ multiplex PCR; TCRdb lists only in-frame clones, some missing. In the table there are about 52,000 clones, approximately 95% of which are singletons. A note on this clone: Its target is not known.

Sampling of blood occurred at baseline, cycle 4 day 1, and cycle 7 day 1. The clonotype comes from an adult with an advanced solid tumor such as melanoma, head and neck, liver or kidney cancer. The material was CD4+ or CD8+ T cells sorted from blood, obtained in a trial of the OX40 agonist ivuxolimab.

The CDR3 sequence is CASLLYRGEAGELFF. The CDR3 coding sequence is TGTGCCAGCCTTCTATACAGGGGTGAAGCCGGGGAGCTGTTTTTT. This sequence joins TRBV13 and TRBJ2-2; 7 bases align to TRBD1. CDR3 length: 15 residues. V shed 8 bases, J shed 6 bases, and the junction held 12 bases outside the gene matches. Germline loops: CDR1 PRHDT, CDR2 FYEKMQ (reference sequence).